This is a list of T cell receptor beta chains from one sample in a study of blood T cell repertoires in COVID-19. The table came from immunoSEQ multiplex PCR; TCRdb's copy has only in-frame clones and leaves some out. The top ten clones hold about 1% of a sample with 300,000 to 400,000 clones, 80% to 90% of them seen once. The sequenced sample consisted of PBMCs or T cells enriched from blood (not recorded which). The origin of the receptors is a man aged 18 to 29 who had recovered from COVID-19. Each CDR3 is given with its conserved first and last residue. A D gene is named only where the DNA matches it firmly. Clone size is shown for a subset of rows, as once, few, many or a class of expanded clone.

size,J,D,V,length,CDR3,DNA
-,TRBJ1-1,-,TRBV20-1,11,CSALIGTEAFF,TGCAGTGCCTTGATCGGCACTGAAGCTTTCTTT
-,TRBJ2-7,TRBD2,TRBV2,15,CASSEGLAGTYEQYF,TGTGCCAGCAGTGAGGGACTAGCGGGAACCTACGAGCAGTACTTC
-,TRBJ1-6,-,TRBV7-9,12,CASRTGGSPLHF,TGTGCCAGCAGAACAGGTGGTTCACCCCTCCACTTT
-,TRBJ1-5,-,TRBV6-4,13,CASSLETGQPQHF,TGTGCCAGCAGCCTAGAAACAGGTCAGCCCCAGCATTTT
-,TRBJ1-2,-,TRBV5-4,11,CASSSGAGYTF,TGTGCCAGCAGCTCAGGGGCGGGCTACACCTTC
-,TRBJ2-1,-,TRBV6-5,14,CASSNSLAFNEQFF,TGTGCCAGCAGCAATTCCTTAGCGTTCAATGAGCAGTTCTTC
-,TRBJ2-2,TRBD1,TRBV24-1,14,CATSETGVAGELFF,TGTGCCACCAGTGAGACAGGGGTGGCCGGGGAGCTGTTTTTT
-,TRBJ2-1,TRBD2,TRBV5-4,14,CASSTGLAGSEQFF,TGTGCCAGCAGCACGGGACTAGCGGGATCCGAGCAGTTCTTC
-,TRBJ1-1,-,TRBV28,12,CASSFMGAKAFF,TGTGCCAGCAGTTTTATGGGGGCAAAAGCTTTCTTT
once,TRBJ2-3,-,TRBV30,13,CAWSVRSTDTQYF,TGTGCCTGGAGTGTTCGGAGCACAGATACGCAGTATTTT
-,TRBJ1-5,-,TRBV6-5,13,CATGTISNQPQHF,TGTGCCACCGGGACAATTAGCAATCAGCCCCAGCATTTT
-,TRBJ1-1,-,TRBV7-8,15,CASRPHLTVNTEAFF,TGTGCCAGCAGGCCACATCTAACAGTGAACACTGAAGCTTTCTTT
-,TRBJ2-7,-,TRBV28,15,CATQEGAGSTYEQYF,TGTGCCACCCAGGAGGGGGCTGGGTCTACCTACGAGCAGTACTTC